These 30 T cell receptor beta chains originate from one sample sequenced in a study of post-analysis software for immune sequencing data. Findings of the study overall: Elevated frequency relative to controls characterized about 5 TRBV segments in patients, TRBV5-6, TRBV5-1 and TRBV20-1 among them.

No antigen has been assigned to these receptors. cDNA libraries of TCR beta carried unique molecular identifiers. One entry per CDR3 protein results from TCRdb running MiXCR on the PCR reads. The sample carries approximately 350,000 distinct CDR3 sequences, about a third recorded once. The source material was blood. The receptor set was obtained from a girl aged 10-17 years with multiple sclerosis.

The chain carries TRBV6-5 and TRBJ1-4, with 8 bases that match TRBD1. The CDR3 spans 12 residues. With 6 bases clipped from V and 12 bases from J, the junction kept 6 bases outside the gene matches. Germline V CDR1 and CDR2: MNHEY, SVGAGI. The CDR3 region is CASRLQGGELFF. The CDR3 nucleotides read TGTGCCAGCAGGCTACAGGGGGGAGAACTGTTTTTT.

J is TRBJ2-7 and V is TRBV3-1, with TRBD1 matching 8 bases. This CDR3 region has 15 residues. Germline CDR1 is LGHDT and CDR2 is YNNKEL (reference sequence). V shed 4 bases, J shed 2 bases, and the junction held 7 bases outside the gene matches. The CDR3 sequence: CASSRPRGPAYEQYF. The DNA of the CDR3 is TGTGCCAGCAGCCGACCCAGGGGGCCAGCCTACGAGCAGTACTTC.

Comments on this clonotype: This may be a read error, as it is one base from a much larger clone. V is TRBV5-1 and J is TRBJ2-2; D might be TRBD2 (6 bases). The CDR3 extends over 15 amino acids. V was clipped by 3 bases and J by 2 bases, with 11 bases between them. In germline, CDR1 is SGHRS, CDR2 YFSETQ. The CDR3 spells CASSCGGVNTGELFF. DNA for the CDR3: TGCGCCAGCAGCTGCGGAGGGGTTAACACCGGGGAGCTGTTTTTT.

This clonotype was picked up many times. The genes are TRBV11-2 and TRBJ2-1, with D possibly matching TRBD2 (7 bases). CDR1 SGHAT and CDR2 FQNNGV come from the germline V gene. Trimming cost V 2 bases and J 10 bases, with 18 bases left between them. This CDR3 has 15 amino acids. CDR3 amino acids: CASSLSGGPSDEQFF. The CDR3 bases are TGTGCCAGCAGCTTATCGGGGGGCCCGTCGGACGAGCAGTTCTTC.

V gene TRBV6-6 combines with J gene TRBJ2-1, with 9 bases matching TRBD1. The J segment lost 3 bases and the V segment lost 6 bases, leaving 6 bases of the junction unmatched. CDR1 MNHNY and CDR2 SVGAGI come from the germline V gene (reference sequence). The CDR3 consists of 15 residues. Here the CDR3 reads CASSRTGDNYNEQFF. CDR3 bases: TGTGCCAGCAGCCGGACAGGGGACAACTACAATGAGCAGTTCTTC.

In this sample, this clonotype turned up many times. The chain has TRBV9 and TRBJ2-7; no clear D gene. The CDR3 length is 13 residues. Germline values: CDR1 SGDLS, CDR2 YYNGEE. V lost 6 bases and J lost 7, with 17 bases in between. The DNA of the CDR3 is TGTGCCAGCACACGGACCTTGGAAGGGGAGCAGTACTTC. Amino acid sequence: CASTRTLEGEQYF.

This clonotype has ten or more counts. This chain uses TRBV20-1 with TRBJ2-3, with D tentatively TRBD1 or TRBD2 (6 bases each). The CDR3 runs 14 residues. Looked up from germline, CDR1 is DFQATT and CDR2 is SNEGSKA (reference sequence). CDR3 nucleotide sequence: TGCAGCACGACCGTAACAGGGACTACAGATACGCAGTATTTT. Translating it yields CSTTVTGTTDTQYF.

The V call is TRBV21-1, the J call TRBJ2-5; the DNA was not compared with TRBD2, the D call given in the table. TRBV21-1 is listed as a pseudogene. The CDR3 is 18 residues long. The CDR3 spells CASSKAVVGLAGGYELYF. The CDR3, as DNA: TGTGCCAGCAGCAAAGCAGTGGTGGGGCTAGCGGGGGGCTACGAGCTGTACTTC.

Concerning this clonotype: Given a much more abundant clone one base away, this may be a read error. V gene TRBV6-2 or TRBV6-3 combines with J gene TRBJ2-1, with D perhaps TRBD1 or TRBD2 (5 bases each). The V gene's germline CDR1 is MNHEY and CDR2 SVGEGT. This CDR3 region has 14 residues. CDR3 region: CGSSWGTPYNEQFF. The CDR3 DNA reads TGTGGCAGCAGTTGGGGGACCCCCTACAATGAGCAGTTCTTC.

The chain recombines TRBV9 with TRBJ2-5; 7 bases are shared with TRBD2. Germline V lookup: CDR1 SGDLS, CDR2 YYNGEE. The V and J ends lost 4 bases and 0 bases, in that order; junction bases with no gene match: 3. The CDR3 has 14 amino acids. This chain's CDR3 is CASSRLADQETQYF. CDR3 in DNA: TGTGCCAGCAGCCGACTAGCCGACCAAGAGACCCAGTACTTC.

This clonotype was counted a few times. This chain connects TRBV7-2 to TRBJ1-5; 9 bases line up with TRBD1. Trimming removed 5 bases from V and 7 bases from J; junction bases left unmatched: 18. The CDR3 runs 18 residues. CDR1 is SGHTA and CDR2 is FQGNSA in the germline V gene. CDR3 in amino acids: CASSPRASGTGRAQPQHF. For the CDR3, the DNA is TGTGCCAGCAGCCCACGGGCCTCAGGGACAGGGAGGGCACAGCCCCAGCATTTT.

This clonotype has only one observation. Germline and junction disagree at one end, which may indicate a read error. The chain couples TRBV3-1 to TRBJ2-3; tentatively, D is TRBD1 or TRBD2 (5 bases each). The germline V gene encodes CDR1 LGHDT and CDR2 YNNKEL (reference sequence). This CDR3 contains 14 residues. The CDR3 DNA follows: TGTGTCAGCAGCCAAGGTGGGGGAACAGATACGCAGTATTTT. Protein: CVSSQGGGTDTQYF.

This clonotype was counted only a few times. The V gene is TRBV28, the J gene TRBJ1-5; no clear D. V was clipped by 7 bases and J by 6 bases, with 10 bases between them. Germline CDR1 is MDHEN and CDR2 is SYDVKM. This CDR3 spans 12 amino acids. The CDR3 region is CASNLGGQPQHF. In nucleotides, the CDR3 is TGTGCCAGCAACTTGGGCGGTCAGCCCCAGCATTTT.

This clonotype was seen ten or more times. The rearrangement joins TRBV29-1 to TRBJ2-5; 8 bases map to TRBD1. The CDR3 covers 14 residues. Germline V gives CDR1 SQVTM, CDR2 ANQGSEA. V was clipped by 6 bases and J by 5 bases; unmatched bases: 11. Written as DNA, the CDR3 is TGCAGCGTGATGAGGCAGGGGGCGCGGGAGACCCAGTACTTC. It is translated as CSVMRQGARETQYF. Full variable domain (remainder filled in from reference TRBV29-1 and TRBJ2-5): SAVISQKPSRDICQRGTSLTIQCQVDSQVTMMFWYRQQPGQSLTLIATANQGSEATYESGFVIDKFPISRPNLTFSTLTVSNMSPEDSSIYLCSVMRQGARETQYFGPGTRLLVL.

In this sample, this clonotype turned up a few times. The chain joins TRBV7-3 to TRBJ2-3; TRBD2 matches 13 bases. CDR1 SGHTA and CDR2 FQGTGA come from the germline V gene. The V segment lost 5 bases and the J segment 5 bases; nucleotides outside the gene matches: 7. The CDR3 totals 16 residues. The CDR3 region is CASSPRLAGGGDTQYF. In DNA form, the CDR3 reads TGTGCCAGCAGCCCTAGACTAGCGGGGGGAGGAGATACGCAGTATTTT.

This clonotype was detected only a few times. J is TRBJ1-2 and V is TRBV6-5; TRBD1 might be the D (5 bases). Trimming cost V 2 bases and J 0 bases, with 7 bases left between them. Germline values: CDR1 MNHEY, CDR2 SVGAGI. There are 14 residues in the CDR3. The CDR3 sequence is CASSYRGPNYGYTF. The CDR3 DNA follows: TGTGCCAGCAGTTACCGGGGACCTAACTATGGCTACACCTTC.

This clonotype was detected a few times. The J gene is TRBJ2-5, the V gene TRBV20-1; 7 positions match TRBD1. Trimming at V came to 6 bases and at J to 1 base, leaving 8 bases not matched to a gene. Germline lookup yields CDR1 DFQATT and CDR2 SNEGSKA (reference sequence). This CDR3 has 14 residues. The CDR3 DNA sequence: TGCAGTGCGACCCCCGGGACAGCCCAAGAGACCCAGTACTTC. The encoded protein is CSATPGTAQETQYF.

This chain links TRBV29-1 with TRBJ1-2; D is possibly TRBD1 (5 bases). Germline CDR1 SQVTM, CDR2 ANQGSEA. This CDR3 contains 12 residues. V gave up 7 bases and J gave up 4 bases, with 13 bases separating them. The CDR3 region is CSGRDYRYGYTF. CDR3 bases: TGCAGCGGCCGGGACTATCGCTATGGCTACACCTTC. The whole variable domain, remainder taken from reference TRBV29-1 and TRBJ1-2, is SAVISQKPSRDICQRGTSLTIQCQVDSQVTMMFWYRQQPGQSLTLIATANQGSEATYESGFVIDKFPISRPNLTFSTLTVSNMSPEDSSIYLCSGRDYRYGYTFGSGTRLTVV.

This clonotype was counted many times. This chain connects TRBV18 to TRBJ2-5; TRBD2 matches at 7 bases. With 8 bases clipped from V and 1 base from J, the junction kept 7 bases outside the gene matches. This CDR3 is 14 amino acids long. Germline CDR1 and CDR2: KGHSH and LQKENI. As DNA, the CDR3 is TGTGCCAGCAGTCCCGGGGGGTCCCAAGAGACCCAGTACTTC. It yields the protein CASSPGGSQETQYF. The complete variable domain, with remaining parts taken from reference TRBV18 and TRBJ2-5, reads NAGVMQNPRHLVRRRGQEARLRCSPMKGHSHVYWYRQLPEEGLKFMVYLQKENIIDESGMPKERFSAEFPKEGPSILRIQQVVRGDSAAYFCASSPGGSQETQYFGPGTRLLVL.

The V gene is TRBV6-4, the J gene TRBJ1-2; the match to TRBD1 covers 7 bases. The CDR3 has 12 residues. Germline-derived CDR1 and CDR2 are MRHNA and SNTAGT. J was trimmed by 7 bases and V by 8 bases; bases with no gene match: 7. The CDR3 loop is CASPREGAGYTF. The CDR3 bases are TGTGCCAGCCCCCGGGAGGGGGCTGGCTACACCTTC.

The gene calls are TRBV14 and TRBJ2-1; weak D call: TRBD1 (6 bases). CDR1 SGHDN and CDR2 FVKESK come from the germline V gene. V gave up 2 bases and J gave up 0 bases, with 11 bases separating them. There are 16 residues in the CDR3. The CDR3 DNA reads TGTGCCAGCAGCCAACTGGGACACAGCTCCTACAATGAGCAGTTCTTC. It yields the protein CASSQLGHSSYNEQFF.

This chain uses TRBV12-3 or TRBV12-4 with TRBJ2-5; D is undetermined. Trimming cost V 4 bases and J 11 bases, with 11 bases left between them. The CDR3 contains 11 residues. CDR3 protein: CASSSLSSQYF. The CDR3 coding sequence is TGTGCCAGCAGTTCCCTCTCCTCGCAGTACTTC.

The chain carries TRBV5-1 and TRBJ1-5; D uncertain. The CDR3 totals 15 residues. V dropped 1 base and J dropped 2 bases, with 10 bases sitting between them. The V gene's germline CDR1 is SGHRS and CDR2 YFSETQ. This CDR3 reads CASSLSGGGNQPQHF. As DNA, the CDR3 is TGCGCCAGCAGCTTGTCTGGCGGGGGCAATCAGCCCCAGCATTTT. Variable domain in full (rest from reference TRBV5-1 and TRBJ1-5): KAGVTQTPRYLIKTRGQQVTLSCSPISGHRSVSWYQQTPGQGLQFLFEYFSETQRNKGNFPGRFSGRQFSNSRSEMNVSTLELGDSALYLCASSLSGGGNQPQHFGDGTRLSIL.

The CDR3, as DNA: TGTGCCAGCAGCCAAGGCTCAGGGGGCGAAAAACTGTTTTTT. As protein: CASSQGSGGEKLFF. This sequence joins TRBV3-1 and TRBJ1-4; 8 bases agree with TRBD1. The CDR3 is made up of 14 amino acids. The V gene's germline CDR1 is LGHDT and CDR2 YNNKEL (reference sequence). Trimming took 1 base from V and 8 from J; bases not matched to a gene: 3. Variable domain in full (rest from reference TRBV3-1 and TRBJ1-4): DTAVSQTPKYLVTQMGNDKSIKCEQNLGHDTMYWYKQDSKKFLKIMFSYNNKELIINETVPNRFSPKSPDKAHLNLHINSLELGDSAVYFCASSQGSGGEKLFFGSGTQLSVL.

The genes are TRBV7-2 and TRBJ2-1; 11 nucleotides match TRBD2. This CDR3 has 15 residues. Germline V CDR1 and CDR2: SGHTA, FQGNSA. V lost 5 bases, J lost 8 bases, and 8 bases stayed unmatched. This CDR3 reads CASSLRLAGYDEQFF. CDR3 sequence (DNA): TGTGCCAGCAGCCTCCGACTAGCGGGGTATGATGAGCAGTTCTTC.

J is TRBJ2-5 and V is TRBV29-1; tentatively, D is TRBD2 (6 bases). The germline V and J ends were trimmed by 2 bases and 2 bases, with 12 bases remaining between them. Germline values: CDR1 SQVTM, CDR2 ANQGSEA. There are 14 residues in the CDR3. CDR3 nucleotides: TGCAGCGTTGAACTACTAGCCGGGCAAGAGACCCAGTACTTC. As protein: CSVELLAGQETQYF.

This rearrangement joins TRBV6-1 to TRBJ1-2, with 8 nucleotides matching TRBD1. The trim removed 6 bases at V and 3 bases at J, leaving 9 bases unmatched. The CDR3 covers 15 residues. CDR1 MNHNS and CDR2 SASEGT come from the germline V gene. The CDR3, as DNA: TGTGCCAGCAGAGACAGGACAGGGCAGGACTATGGCTACACCTTC. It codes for CASRDRTGQDYGYTF.

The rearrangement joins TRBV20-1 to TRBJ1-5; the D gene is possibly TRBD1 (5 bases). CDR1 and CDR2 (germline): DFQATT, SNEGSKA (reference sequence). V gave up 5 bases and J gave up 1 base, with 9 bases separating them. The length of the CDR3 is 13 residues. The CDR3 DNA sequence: TGCAGTGCTCTTTGGGGCAGCAATCAGCCCCAGCATTTT. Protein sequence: CSALWGSNQPQHF.

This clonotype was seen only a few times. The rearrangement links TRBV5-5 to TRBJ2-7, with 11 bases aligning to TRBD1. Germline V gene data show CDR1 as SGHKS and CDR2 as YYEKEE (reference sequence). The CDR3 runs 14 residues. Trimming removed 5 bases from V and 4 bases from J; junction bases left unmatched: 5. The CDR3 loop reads CASRAGTGGYEQYF. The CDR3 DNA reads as TGTGCCAGCAGGGCCGGGACAGGGGGTTACGAGCAGTACTTC.

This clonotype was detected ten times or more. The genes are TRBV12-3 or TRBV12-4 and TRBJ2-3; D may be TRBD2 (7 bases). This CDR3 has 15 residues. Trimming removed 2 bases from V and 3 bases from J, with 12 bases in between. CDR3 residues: CASSLRGARTDTQYF. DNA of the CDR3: TGTGCCAGCAGTTTACGGGGGGCTAGGACAGATACGCAGTATTTT.